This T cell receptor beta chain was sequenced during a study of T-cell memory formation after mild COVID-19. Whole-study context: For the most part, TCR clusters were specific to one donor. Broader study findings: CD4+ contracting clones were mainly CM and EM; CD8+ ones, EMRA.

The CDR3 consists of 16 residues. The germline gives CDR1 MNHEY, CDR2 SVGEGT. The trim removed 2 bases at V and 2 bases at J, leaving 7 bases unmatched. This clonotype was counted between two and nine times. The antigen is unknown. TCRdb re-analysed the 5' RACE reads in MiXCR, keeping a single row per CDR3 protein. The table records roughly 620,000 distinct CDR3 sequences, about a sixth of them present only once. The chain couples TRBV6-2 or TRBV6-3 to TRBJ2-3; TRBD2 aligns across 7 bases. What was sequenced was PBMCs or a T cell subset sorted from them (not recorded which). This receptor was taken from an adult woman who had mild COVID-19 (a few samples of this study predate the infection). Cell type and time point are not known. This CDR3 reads CASSYVERGDTDTQYF. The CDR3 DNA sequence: TGTGCCAGCAGTTACGTGGAACGGGGGGACACAGATACGCAGTATTTT.